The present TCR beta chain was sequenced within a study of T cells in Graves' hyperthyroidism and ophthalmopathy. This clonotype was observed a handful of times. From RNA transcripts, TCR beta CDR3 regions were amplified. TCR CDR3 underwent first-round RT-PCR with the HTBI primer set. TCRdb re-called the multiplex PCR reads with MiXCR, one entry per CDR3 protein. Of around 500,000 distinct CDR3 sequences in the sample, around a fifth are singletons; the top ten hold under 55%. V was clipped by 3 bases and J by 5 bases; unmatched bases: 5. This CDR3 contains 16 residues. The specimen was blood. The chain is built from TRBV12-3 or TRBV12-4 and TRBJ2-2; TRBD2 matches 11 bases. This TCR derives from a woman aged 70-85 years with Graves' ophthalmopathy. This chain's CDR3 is CASSFTSGSRTGELFF. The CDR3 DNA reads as TGTGCCAGCAGTTTTACTAGCGGGAGTCGGACCGGGGAGCTGTTTTTT.